The 23 T cell receptor beta chains given below trace back to one sample, sequenced in a study of OX40 agonist ivuxolimab in advanced cancers. Clones were read by immunoSEQ multiplex PCR, and TCRdb kept only the in-frame ones, dropping some. The sample includes about 80,000 clones, approximately 84% of them seen just once. This specimen was CD4+ or CD8+ T cells sorted from blood, taken in a trial of the OX40 agonist ivuxolimab. The receptor set was obtained from an adult with an advanced solid tumor such as melanoma, head and neck, liver or kidney cancer.

This clone was counted between two and nine times. The chain links TRBV4-3 to TRBJ1-6, with D hard to call. Germline CDR1 and CDR2: LGHNA and YSLEER. V lost 0 bases to trimming and J lost 15 bases, with 12 bases between them. The CDR3 runs to 13 residues. The CDR3: CASSQDRGQNLHF. In DNA, the CDR3 is TGCGCCAGCAGCCAAGATAGAGGGCAGAACCTCCACTTT.

The chain is built from TRBV5-1 and TRBJ1-6; 7 bases line up with TRBD1. The CDR3 has 18 residues. V shed 4 bases and J 0 bases; nucleotides not matched to a gene: 10. Germline V lookup: CDR1 SGHRS, CDR2 YFSETQ. This CDR3 reads CASSDPGTADSYNSPLHF. CDR3 sequence (DNA): TGCGCCAGCAGCGACCCTGGGACAGCCGACTCCTATAATTCACCCCTCCACTTT.

J is TRBJ2-7 and V is TRBV5-5; 11 nucleotides align to TRBD1. This CDR3 has 18 amino acids. Per germline, CDR1 SGHKS and CDR2 YYEKEE (reference sequence). V lost 4 bases to trimming and J lost 5 bases; unmatched junction nucleotides: 17. The CDR3 loop reads CASSLSFFRTGGTHEQYF. The CDR3 bases are TGTGCCAGCAGCCTAAGTTTCTTTAGGACAGGGGGCACCCACGAGCAGTACTTC.

The rearrangement joins TRBV7-2 to TRBJ2-7, with D perhaps matching TRBD1 (6 bases). This CDR3 has 15 amino acids. CDR1 is SGHTA and CDR2 is FQGNSA in the germline V gene. V lost 7 bases and J 5 bases, leaving 21 bases between the germline ends. CDR3 nucleotides: TGTGCCAGCACCCCCCCCCGGACAGCGGTGAACGAGCAGTACTTC. Protein: CASTPPRTAVNEQYF.

The J gene is TRBJ2-3, the V gene TRBV11-2; possibly TRBD1 for D (7 bases). The CDR3 extends over 15 amino acids. Germline-derived CDR1 and CDR2 are SGHAT and FQNNGV. V was trimmed by 3 bases and J by 4 bases, leaving 14 bases between them. CDR3 sequence reads: CASSFRGRGADTQYF. CDR3 nucleotide sequence: TGTGCCAGCAGCTTCAGGGGCAGGGGGGCAGATACGCAGTATTTT.

This clone appeared once. The chain uses TRBV6-4 and TRBJ1-5, with D maybe TRBD1 (6 bases). V dropped 6 bases and J dropped 2 bases, with 14 bases sitting between them. The CDR3 consists of 15 residues. The germline gives CDR1 MRHNA, CDR2 SNTAGT. The CDR3 DNA is TGTGCCAGCAGCTTGGACAGTCGGGGCAATCAGCCCCAGCATTTT. It translates to CASSLDSRGNQPQHF.

The chain couples TRBV6-5 to TRBJ1-1; 9 bases align to TRBD1. CDR3 size: 15 residues. V lost 6 bases, J lost 4 bases, and 9 bases stayed unmatched. From germline, CDR1 is MNHEY and CDR2 SVGAGI. As DNA, the CDR3 is TGTGCCAGCAGCCCGGGACAGGGTCGGAGCACTGAAGCTTTCTTT. Translation: CASSPGQGRSTEAFF.

The chain uses TRBV2 and TRBJ2-3; no clear D. V shed 10 bases and J shed 2 bases, with 19 bases lying between them. The length of the CDR3 is 15 residues. CDR1 and CDR2 (germline): SNHLY, FYNNEI. CDR3 sequence (DNA): TGTGCCACCTGGGGTAGGCAGGTTCCCACAGATACGCAGTATTTT. Translation: CATWGRQVPTDTQYF.

Only one count was recorded for this clone. J is TRBJ2-5 and V is TRBV5-1; D possibly corresponds to TRBD1 (6 bases). This CDR3 has 14 residues. Per germline, CDR1 SGHRS and CDR2 YFSETQ. V was cut by 4 bases and J by 4 bases, with 14 bases left in between. The CDR3 DNA reads TGCGCCAGCAGCAGTACAGGGTTCGGAGAGACCCAGTACTTC. Translated, it gives CASSSTGFGETQYF.

As regards this clone: A read error may account for a junction end that differs from germline. The chain carries TRBV19 and TRBJ1-1; D possibly corresponds to TRBD1 (6 bases). CDR1 and CDR2 from the germline V gene are LNHDA and SQIVND (reference sequence). The CDR3 is made up of 15 amino acids. In nucleotides, the CDR3 is TGTGCCAGTGGTATCCCACAGGGAGTTTACACTGAAGCTTTCTTT. Translated: CASGIPQGVYTEAFF.

V usage is TRBV18 and J usage is TRBJ1-1, with 7 bases lining up with TRBD1. Per germline, CDR1 KGHSH and CDR2 LQKENI. This CDR3 has 16 amino acids. V trimming: 3 bases; J trimming: 0 bases; junction bases outside the gene matches: 7. In DNA, the CDR3 is TGTGCCAGCTCACCGCGACAGGGCTCCATGAACACTGAAGCTTTCTTT. This translates into CASSPRQGSMNTEAFF.

The gene calls are TRBV28 and TRBJ2-4, with 9 bases matching TRBD1. There are 15 residues in the CDR3. The V segment lost 5 bases and the J segment 2 bases; nucleotides outside the gene matches: 4. Germline CDR1 MDHEN, CDR2 SYDVKM. The CDR3 coding sequence is TGTGCCAGCAGTGGACAGGGGAGATCCAAAAACATTCAGTACTTC. It specifies CASSGQGRSKNIQYF.

The rearrangement joins TRBV19 to TRBJ2-4; weak D call: TRBD1 (5 bases). Germline CDR1 LNHDA, CDR2 SQIVND (reference sequence). V gave up 3 bases and J gave up 0 bases, with 15 bases separating them. The CDR3 consists of 17 residues. For the CDR3, the DNA is TGTGCCAGTAGTATTTGGGGCAGGGCAGAAGCCAAAAACATTCAGTACTTC. Protein product: CASSIWGRAEAKNIQYF.

This sequence joins TRBV10-3 and TRBJ2-5; no definite D call. Per the germline V gene, CDR1 is ENHRY and CDR2 is SYGVKD. The CDR3 totals 11 residues. The V gene lost 3 bases and the J gene lost 1 base, with 0 bases spanning the gap. CDR3 coding DNA: TGTGCCATCAGTGACCAAGAGACCCAGTACTTC. Translated: CAISDQETQYF.

The chain joins TRBV5-1 to TRBJ1-1; D remains ambiguous. Germline V gene lookup returns CDR1 SGHRS and CDR2 YFSETQ. Trimming cost V 1 base and J 2 bases, with 6 bases left between them. This CDR3 has 13 amino acids. The CDR3 DNA sequence: TGCGCCAGCAGCTTGCGCAGTAACACTGAAGCTTTCTTT. It translates to CASSLRSNTEAFF.

The J gene is TRBJ2-7, the V gene TRBV19, with D perhaps TRBD2 (6 bases). The germline gives CDR1 LNHDA, CDR2 SQIVND (reference sequence). The length of the CDR3 is 13 residues. Trimming left V 8 bases short and J 2 bases short, with 13 bases between. Written as DNA, the CDR3 is TGTGCCAGTTCCATGGGGGAGGCCTACGAGCAGTACTTC. It encodes CASSMGEAYEQYF.

The chain joins TRBV7-9 to TRBJ2-3; the D gene is possibly TRBD1 (5 bases). The CDR3 has 15 residues. Germline V gene sequence: CDR1 SEHNR, CDR2 FQNEAQ (reference sequence). Deletions cut 3 bases from V and 4 bases from J, with 14 bases between. For the CDR3, the DNA is TGTGCCAGCAGCTTGGGTCAGGGTGGGGCAGATACGCAGTATTTT. This encodes CASSLGQGGADTQYF.

V and J are TRBV18 and TRBJ2-1; 9 bases line up with TRBD2. CDR1 and CDR2 (germline): KGHSH, LQKENI. The CDR3 is 16 residues long. Trimming cost V 3 bases and J 5 bases; bases outside gene matches: 8. DNA of the CDR3: TGTGCCAGCTCACCCCGATCTAGCGGGGAAAACAATGAGCAGTTCTTC. It encodes CASSPRSSGENNEQFF.

This clone was observed once. The chain carries TRBV6-5 and TRBJ2-2; 7 nucleotides line up with TRBD1. The CDR3 runs to 12 residues. Trimming cost V 6 bases and J 7 bases; bases outside gene matches: 2. Germline V gives CDR1 MNHEY, CDR2 SVGAGI. The CDR3 DNA reads as TGTGCCAGCAGCCCAGGGGGCGGGGAGCTGTTTTTT. Translation: CASSPGGGELFF.

The chain employs TRBV7-9 and TRBJ2-4, with D uncertain. This CDR3 contains 15 residues. Between the trimmed V and J ends, which lost 5 bases and 6 bases, there was a span of 17 bases. CDR1 and CDR2 (germline): SEHNR, FQNEAQ (reference sequence). This CDR3 reads CASSQADSFANIQYF. The CDR3 DNA reads as TGTGCCAGCAGCCAGGCGGATAGTTTCGCAAACATTCAGTACTTC.

V is TRBV4-3 and J is TRBJ2-7; TRBD1 matches at 8 bases. V shed 3 bases and J 2 bases; nucleotides not matched to a gene: 6. Germline-derived CDR1 and CDR2 are LGHNA and YSLEER. CDR3 length equals 15 residues. The chain's CDR3 is CASSHLGQGAYEQYF. The CDR3, as DNA: TGCGCCAGCAGCCACCTAGGACAGGGTGCCTACGAGCAGTACTTC.

This clone is termed medium-sized (0.01 to 0.1%). This chain joins TRBV7-8 and TRBJ1-5; maybe TRBD1 (6 bases). Trimming pared 8 bases from V and 3 bases from J, leaving 11 bases between. This CDR3 has 13 amino acids. Germline CDR1 is SGHVS and CDR2 is FQNEAQ. CDR3 region: CASQGQANQPQHF. CDR3 sequence (DNA): TGTGCCAGCCAGGGGCAGGCCAATCAGCCCCAGCATTTT.

This chain links TRBV19 with TRBJ1-5; the match to TRBD1 covers 9 bases. The CDR3 spans 15 residues. J lost 5 bases, V lost 2 bases, and 4 bases had no gene match. The germline gives CDR1 LNHDA, CDR2 SQIVND (reference sequence). CDR3 in DNA: TGTGCCAGTAGTATAAAGGGACAGGGTTATCAGCCCCAGCATTTT. Its translation: CASSIKGQGYQPQHF.